These T cell receptor beta chains were read from a single sample in a study of blood T cell repertoires in COVID-19. The table came from immunoSEQ multiplex PCR; TCRdb's copy has only in-frame clones and leaves some out. The table has more than 110,000 clones, less than 90% seen once. Sequences were obtained from PBMCs or T cells enriched from blood (not recorded which). These receptors all stem from a man between 40 and 49 years old with acute COVID-19. Each CDR3 is given with its conserved first and last residue. A D gene is named only where the DNA matches it firmly. Clone size is shown for a subset of rows, as once, few, many or a class of expanded clone.

J | size | D | length | V | DNA | CDR3
TRBJ2-4 | once | TRBD1 | 14 | TRBV4-3 | TGCGCCAGCAGCCAAGGAAACAGGGGAAACATTCAGTACTTC | CASSQGNRGNIQYF
TRBJ2-7 | NA | NA | 14 | TRBV19 | TGTGCCAGTAGTATAGACAGGAACTCCTACGAGCAGTACTTC | CASSIDRNSYEQYF
TRBJ2-7 | few | TRBD1 | 14 | TRBV19 | TGTGCCAGTAGCCCTAGACAGGGCGGGTACGAGCAGTACTTC | CASSPRQGGYEQYF
TRBJ1-4 | NA | NA | 13 | TRBV12-3/TRBV12-4 | TGTGCCAGCAGTGTTATTCTAAATGAAAAACTGTTTTTT | CASSVILNEKLFF
TRBJ2-1 | NA | TRBD1 | 15 | TRBV7-6 | TGTGCCAGCAGCTTTAGGACAGGGGATTACAATGAGCAGTTCTTC | CASSFRTGDYNEQFF
TRBJ1-5 | NA | NA | 16 | TRBV19 | TGTGCCAGTAGTATAGCTGGTGACACTGCAAGCCAGCCCCAGCATTTT | CASSIAGDTASQPQHF
TRBJ2-1 | NA | NA | 15 | TRBV6-5 | TGTGCCAGCACCTTAGCGGAGAGCTCCTACAATGAGCAGTTCTTC | CASTLAESSYNEQFF
TRBJ2-7 | NA | NA | 13 | TRBV19 | TGTGCCAGTAGTATGGGGGCTAACTACGAGCAGTACTTC | CASSMGANYEQYF
TRBJ2-3 | NA | TRBD1 | 14 | TRBV7-2 | TGTGCCAGCACATTCGGACAGGCAACAGATACGCAGTATTTT | CASTFGQATDTQYF
TRBJ2-2 | NA | NA | 17 | TRBV27 | TGTGCCAGCAGTCCGAGGACAGCAAGGGGGATAACCGGGGAGCTGTTTTTT | CASSPRTARGITGELFF
TRBJ1-5 | NA | NA | 13 | TRBV19 | TGTGCCAGTAGCCTACTTGGCAATCAGCCCCAGCATTTT | CASSLLGNQPQHF
TRBJ2-7 | NA | TRBD2 | 13 | TRBV7-8 | TGTGCCAGTAGGACTAGCGGCACCTACGAGCAGTACTTC | CASRTSGTYEQYF
TRBJ1-1 | NA | NA | 13 | TRBV5-1 | TGCGCCAGCAGCTTGGGTACGGGCACTGAAGCTTTCTTT | CASSLGTGTEAFF
TRBJ1-2 | NA | NA | 15 | TRBV10-2 | TGCGCCAGCAGTGATGCCCACAGGGAATTCTATGGCTACACCTTC | CASSDAHREFYGYTF
TRBJ2-7 | NA | TRBD1 | 14 | TRBV11-2 | TGTGCCAGCAGCTCCGGACAGGACGTCTACGAGCAGTACTTC | CASSSGQDVYEQYF
TRBJ2-5 | NA | NA | 14 | TRBV9 | TGTGCCAGCAGCGTAGATAGCATCCAAGAGACCCAGTACTTC | CASSVDSIQETQYF
TRBJ2-3 | NA | NA | 15 | TRBV7-8 | TGTGCCAGCAGCTTAGTGCGGGGTTTGACAGATACGCAGTATTTT | CASSLVRGLTDTQYF
TRBJ1-6 | NA | NA | 16 | TRBV7-2 | TGTGCCAGCAGCTTAGGCTCAGGTTTATATAATTCACCCCTCCACTTT | CASSLGSGLYNSPLHF
TRBJ1-1 | NA | TRBD1 | 16 | TRBV7-9 | TGTGCCAGCAGCTTCGACAGGGTTGGGAGCGACACTGAAGCTTTCTTT | CASSFDRVGSDTEAFF
TRBJ2-4 | NA | TRBD1 | 18 | TRBV4-3 | TGCGCCAGCAGCACACAACTACCGGGACAGGGGGTTTTTTACATTCAGTACTTC | CASSTQLPGQGVFYIQYF
TRBJ2-7 | few | NA | 14 | TRBV30 | TGTGCCTGGAGCGCCGTACAGGGAACCTACGAGCAGTACTTC | CAWSAVQGTYEQYF
TRBJ2-5 | few | TRBD2 | 13 | TRBV9 | TGTGCCAGCAGCGTCGGGACTATGGGGACCCAGTACTTC | CASSVGTMGTQYF
TRBJ1-1 | NA | NA | 13 | TRBV19 | TGTGCCAGTAGTATAAAACAGTGGACTGAAGCTTTCTTT | CASSIKQWTEAFF
TRBJ1-3 | NA | TRBD1 | 16 | TRBV19 | TGTGCCAGTAGAGAAGGACAGGGGGCTACCGGAAACACCATATATTTT | CASREGQGATGNTIYF
TRBJ1-6 | NA | TRBD1 | 14 | TRBV18 | TGTGCCAGCTCACTCGGACAGGAGCAATCACCCCTCCACTTT | CASSLGQEQSPLHF
TRBJ1-6 | NA | NA | 13 | TRBV19 | TGTGCCAGTAGTATAGGAGGGTCTACACCCCTCCACTTT | CASSIGGSTPLHF
TRBJ1-1 | NA | NA | 15 | TRBV11-2 | TGTGCCAGCAGCTTTACAGGGCTGGGGAACACTGAAGCTTTCTTT | CASSFTGLGNTEAFF
TRBJ1-4 | NA | NA | 14 | TRBV11-2 | TGTGCCAGCAGCTTATTTGGCGGAAATGAAAAACTGTTTTTT | CASSLFGGNEKLFF
TRBJ1-5 | NA | TRBD1 | 15 | TRBV2 | TGTGCCAGCATCCAGGACAGGGGAAAAAATCAGCCCCAGCATTTT | CASIQDRGKNQPQHF
TRBJ2-7 | few | TRBD1 | 16 | TRBV30 | TGTGCCTGGAGTCTTTTCTATGGACAGGGAACCTACGAGCAGTACTTC | CAWSLFYGQGTYEQYF
TRBJ2-5 | NA | TRBD2 | 16 | TRBV9 | TGTGCCAGCAACACGCTAGCGGGGGGCGGAGGAGAGACCCAGTACTTC | CASNTLAGGGGETQYF
TRBJ2-1 | NA | TRBD2 | 17 | TRBV24-1 | TGTGCCACCAGTGATCTGGCCTCGGGACTAGCAGGGGATGAGCAGTTCTTC | CATSDLASGLAGDEQFF
TRBJ1-5 | NA | NA | 14 | TRBV19 | TGTGCCAGTAGTATAGTGGTAGCGGGGCAGCCCCAGCATTTT | CASSIVVAGQPQHF
TRBJ1-2 | NA | NA | 13 | TRBV10-3 | TGTGCCATCGGGGTTGAGGGAAACTATGGCTACACCTTC | CAIGVEGNYGYTF
TRBJ1-2 | NA | NA | 14 | TRBV4-3 | TGCGCCAGCAGCCAAGATACAGGGAACTATGGCTACACCTTC | CASSQDTGNYGYTF
TRBJ1-5 | NA | TRBD1 | 15 | TRBV5-6 | TGTGCCAGCAGCTTGGGGACAGGGGGCGGTCAGCCCCAGCATTTT | CASSLGTGGGQPQHF
TRBJ1-1 | few | NA | 12 | TRBV11-3 | TGTGCCAGCAGCTTAGGTAACAGCGAAGCTTTCTTT | CASSLGNSEAFF
TRBJ1-1 | NA | NA | 13 | TRBV9 | TGTGCCAGCAGCGTAGCTATGGGCTCCGAAGCTTTCTTT | CASSVAMGSEAFF
TRBJ1-4 | NA | NA | 14 | TRBV6-5 | TGTGCCAGCAGCTCAGGGGCAACTAATGAAAAACTGTTTTTT | CASSSGATNEKLFF
TRBJ2-7 | NA | NA | 17 | TRBV18 | TGTGCCAGCTCACCAGTCCGGACTGCGACTTCTCTCTACGAGCAGTACTTC | CASSPVRTATSLYEQYF
TRBJ1-1 | NA | NA | 16 | TRBV27 | TGTGCCAGCAGTTTACTTGAAGGGACATGGAACACTGAAGCTTTCTTT | CASSLLEGTWNTEAFF
TRBJ1-2 | NA | NA | 12 | TRBV10-2 | TGCGCCAGCAGTGAGTCGAGCTATGGCTACACCTTC | CASSESSYGYTF
TRBJ1-3 | once | NA | 12 | TRBV11-3 | TGTGCCAGCAGCCGGGGAGGAAACACCATATATTTT | CASSRGGNTIYF
TRBJ1-1 | few | NA | 15 | TRBV7-2 | TGTGCCAGCAGCCAACGGACCCGGGGGGGTACTGAAGCTTTCTTT | CASSQRTRGGTEAFF
TRBJ2-1 | NA | NA | 14 | TRBV19 | TGTGCCAGTAGTATGGGGGGACGGTACAATGAGCAGTTCTTC | CASSMGGRYNEQFF
TRBJ2-5 | NA | NA | 14 | TRBV5-6 | TGTGCCAGCATCGGGACAAGGAATCAAGAGACCCAGTACTTC | CASIGTRNQETQYF
TRBJ2-5 | NA | TRBD1 | 14 | TRBV18 | TGTGCCAGCTCACCTGACAGGGGGCAAGAGACCCAGTACTTC | CASSPDRGQETQYF
TRBJ2-7 | NA | TRBD2 | 15 | TRBV14 | TGTGCCAGCAGCCAAGCGGGGGGGCTATACTACGAGCAGTACTTC | CASSQAGGLYYEQYF
TRBJ1-2 | NA | NA | 17 | TRBV6-1 | TGTGCCAGCAGTGAATTGAGGGAGGCCCATCTCCTCTATGGCTACACCTTC | CASSELREAHLLYGYTF
TRBJ2-1 | NA | NA | 10 | TRBV29-1 | TGCAGCGTTGAGACAGAGGAGCAGTTCTTC | CSVETEEQFF
TRBJ2-2 | NA | TRBD2 | 15 | TRBV11-2 | TGTGCCAGCAGCCCGACTAGCGGGGGAGATGGGGAGCTGTTTTTT | CASSPTSGGDGELFF
TRBJ2-5 | NA | NA | 15 | TRBV3-1/TRBV3-2 | TGTGCCAGCAGCCAAGTTCGGGCGGGGCAAGAGACCCAGTACTTC | CASSQVRAGQETQYF
TRBJ1-4 | NA | TRBD1 | 14 | TRBV10-2 | TGCGCCAGCAGCGGACAGGGATTAAATGAAAAACTGTTTTTT | CASSGQGLNEKLFF
TRBJ2-5 | NA | TRBD2 | 14 | TRBV5-5 | TGTGCCAGCAGCTTACTAGCGCATCAAGAGACCCAGTACTTC | CASSLLAHQETQYF